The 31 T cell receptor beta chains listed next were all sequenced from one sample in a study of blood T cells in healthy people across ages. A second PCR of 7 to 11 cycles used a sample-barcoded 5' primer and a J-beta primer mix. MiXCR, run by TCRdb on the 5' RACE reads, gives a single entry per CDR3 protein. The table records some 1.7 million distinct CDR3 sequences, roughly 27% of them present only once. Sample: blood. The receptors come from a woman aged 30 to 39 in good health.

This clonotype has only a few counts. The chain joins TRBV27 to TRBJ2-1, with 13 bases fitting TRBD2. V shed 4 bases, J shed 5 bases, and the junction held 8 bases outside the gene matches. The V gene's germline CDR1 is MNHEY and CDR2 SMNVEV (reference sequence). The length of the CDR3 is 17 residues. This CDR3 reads CASSYLDGTSGDNEQFF. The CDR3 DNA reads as TGTGCCAGCAGTTACCTAGACGGGACTAGCGGGGACAATGAGCAGTTCTTC.

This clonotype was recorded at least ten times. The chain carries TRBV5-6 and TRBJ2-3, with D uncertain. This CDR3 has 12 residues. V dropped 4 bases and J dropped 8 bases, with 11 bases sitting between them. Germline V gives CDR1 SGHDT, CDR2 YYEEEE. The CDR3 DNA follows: TGTGCCAGCAGCACCGGTCGTGTTACGCAGTATTTT. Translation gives CASSTGRVTQYF.

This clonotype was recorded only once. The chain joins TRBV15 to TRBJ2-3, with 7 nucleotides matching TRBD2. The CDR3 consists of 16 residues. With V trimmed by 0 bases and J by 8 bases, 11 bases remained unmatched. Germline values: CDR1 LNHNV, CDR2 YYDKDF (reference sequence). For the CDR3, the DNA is TGTGCCACCAGCAGAGAATTAGTGGGAGGGCCAGGTACGCAGTATTTT. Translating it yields CATSRELVGGPGTQYF.

The CDR3 protein is CASADTDISPLHF. CDR3 DNA sequence: TGTGCCAGTGCGGACACGGATATTTCACCCCTCCACTTT. The V call is TRBV19, the J call TRBJ1-6; TRBD1 might be the D (5 bases). Germline V gene data show CDR1 as LNHDA and CDR2 as SQIVND (reference sequence). Deletions cut 8 bases from V and 9 bases from J, with 14 bases between. The CDR3 contains 13 residues.

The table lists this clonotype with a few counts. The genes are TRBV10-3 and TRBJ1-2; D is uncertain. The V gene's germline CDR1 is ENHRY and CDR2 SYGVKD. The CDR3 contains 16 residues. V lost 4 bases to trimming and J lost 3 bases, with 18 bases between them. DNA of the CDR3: TGTGCCATCAGTGGAAGTGTCAGCCGGAGTGACTATGGCTACACCTTC. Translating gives CAISGSVSRSDYGYTF.

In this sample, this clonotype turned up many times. CDR3 protein: CASSFYSGGSYEQYF. In DNA form, the CDR3 reads TGTGCCAGCAGTTTCTATTCCGGGGGCTCCTACGAGCAGTACTTC. The V gene is TRBV27, the J gene TRBJ2-7, with D possibly matching TRBD2 (6 bases). Germline loops: CDR1 MNHEY, CDR2 SMNVEV (reference sequence). The CDR3 contains 15 residues. With 3 bases removed from V and 0 bases from J, the gap between germline ends came to 12 bases.

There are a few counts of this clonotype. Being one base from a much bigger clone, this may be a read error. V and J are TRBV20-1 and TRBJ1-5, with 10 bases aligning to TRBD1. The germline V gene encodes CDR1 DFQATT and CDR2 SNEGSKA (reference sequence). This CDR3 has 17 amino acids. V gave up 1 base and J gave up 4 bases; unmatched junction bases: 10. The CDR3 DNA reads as TGCAGTGCTAGAGTATCGTCAGGACAGGGGGGGAATCAGCCCCAGCATTTT. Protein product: CSARVSSGQGGNQPQHF.

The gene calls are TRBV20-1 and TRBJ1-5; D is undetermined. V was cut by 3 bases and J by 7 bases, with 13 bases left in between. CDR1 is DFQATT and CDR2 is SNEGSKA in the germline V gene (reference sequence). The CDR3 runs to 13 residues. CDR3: CSASLPDGQPQHF. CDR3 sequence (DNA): TGCAGTGCTAGTCTTCCCGACGGCCAGCCCCAGCATTTT.

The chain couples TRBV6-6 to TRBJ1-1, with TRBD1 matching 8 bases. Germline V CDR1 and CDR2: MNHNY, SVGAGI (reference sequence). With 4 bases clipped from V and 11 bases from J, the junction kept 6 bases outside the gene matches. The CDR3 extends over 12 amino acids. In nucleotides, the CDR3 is TGTGCCAGCAGTTCGACAGGGGATTGGGCTTTCTTT. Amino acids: CASSSTGDWAFF.

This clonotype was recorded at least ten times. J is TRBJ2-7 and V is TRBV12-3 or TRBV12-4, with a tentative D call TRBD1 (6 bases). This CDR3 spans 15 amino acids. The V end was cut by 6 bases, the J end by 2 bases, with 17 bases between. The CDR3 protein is CASSPKVGQTYEQYF. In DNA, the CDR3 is TGTGCCAGCAGCCCAAAGGTCGGACAGACCTACGAGCAGTACTTC.

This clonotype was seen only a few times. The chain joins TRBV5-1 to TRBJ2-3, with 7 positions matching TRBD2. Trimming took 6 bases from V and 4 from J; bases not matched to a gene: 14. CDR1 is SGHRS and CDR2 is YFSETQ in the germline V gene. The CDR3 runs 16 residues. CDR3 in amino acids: CASTWGGPQGPDTQYF. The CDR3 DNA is TGCGCCAGCACCTGGGGGGGTCCCCAGGGTCCAGATACGCAGTATTTT.

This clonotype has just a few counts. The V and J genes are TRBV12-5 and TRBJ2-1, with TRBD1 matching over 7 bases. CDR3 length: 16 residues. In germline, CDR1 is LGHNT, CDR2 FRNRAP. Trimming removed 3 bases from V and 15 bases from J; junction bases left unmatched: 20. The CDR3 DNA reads TGTGCTAGTGGTTTCCTCCTCGGGACAGCCCAAGAGACCCGGTTCTTC. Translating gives CASGFLLGTAQETRFF.

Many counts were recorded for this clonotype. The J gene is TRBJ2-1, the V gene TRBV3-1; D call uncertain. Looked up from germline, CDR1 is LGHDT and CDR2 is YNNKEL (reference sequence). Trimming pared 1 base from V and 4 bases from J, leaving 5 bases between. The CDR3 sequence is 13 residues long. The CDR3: CASSQVVYNEQFF. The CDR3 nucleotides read TGTGCCAGCAGCCAAGTAGTGTACAATGAGCAGTTCTTC.

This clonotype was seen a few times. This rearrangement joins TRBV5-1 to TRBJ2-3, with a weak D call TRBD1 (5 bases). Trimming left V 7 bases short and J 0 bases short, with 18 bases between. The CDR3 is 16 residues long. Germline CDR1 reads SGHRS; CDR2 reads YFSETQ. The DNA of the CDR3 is TGCGCCAGCGGGCCTGGACAAAGAGCTAGCACAGATACGCAGTATTTT. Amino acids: CASGPGQRASTDTQYF.

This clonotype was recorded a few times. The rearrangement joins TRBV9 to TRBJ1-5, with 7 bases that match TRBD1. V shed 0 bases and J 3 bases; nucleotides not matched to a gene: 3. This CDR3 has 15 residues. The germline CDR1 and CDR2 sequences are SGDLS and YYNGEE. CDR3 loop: CASSVEGASNQPQHF. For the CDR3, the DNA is TGTGCCAGCAGCGTAGAGGGGGCTTCCAATCAGCCCCAGCATTTT.

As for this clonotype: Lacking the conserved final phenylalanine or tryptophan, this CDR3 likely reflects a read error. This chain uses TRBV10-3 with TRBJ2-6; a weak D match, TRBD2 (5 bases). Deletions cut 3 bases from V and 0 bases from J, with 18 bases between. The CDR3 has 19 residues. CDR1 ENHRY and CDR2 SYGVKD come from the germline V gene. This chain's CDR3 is CAISDLRGSNSSGANVLTV. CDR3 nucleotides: TGTGCCATCAGTGACCTACGGGGTTCAAACAGCTCTGGGGCCAACGTCCTGACTGTC.

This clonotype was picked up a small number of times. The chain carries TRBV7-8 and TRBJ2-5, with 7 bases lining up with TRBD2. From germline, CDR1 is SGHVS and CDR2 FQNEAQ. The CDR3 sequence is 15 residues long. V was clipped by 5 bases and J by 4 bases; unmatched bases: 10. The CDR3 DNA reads TGTGCCAGCAGCCCGACAGCGGGAAGGAGAGAGACCCAGTACTTC. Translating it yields CASSPTAGRRETQYF.

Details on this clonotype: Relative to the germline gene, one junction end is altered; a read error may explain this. CDR3 sequence (DNA): TGCAGCGTCGAAGACCGGGACAGGGCTTGGGATGGGCAGTTCTTC. This translates into CSVEDRDRAWDGQFF. V gene TRBV29-1 combines with J gene TRBJ2-1, with 9 bases matching TRBD1. The germline V gene encodes CDR1 SQVTM and CDR2 ANQGSEA. The CDR3 spans 15 residues.

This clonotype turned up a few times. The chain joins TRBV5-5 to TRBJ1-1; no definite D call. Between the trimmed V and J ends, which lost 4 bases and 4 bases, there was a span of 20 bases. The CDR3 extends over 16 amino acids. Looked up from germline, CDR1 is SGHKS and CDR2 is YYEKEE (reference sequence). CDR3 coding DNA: TGTGCCAGCAGCGATCGGTGGGGTGGGGTTCTCACTGAAGCTTTCTTT. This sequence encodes CASSDRWGGVLTEAFF.

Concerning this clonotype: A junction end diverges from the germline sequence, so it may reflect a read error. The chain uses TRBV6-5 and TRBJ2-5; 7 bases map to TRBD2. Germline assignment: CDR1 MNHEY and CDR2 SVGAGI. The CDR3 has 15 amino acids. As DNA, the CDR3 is TGTGCCAACAGTTGGAGCGGGGTTGTTAAAGAGACCCAGTACTTC. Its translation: CANSWSGVVKETQYF.

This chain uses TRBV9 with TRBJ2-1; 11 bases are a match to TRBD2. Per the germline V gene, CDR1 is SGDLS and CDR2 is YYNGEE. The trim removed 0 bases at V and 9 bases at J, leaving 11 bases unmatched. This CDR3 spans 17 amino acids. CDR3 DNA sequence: TGTGCCAGCAGCGTAGCCGGGACTAGCGGAACGAGGGGTGAGCAGTTCTTC. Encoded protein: CASSVAGTSGTRGEQFF.

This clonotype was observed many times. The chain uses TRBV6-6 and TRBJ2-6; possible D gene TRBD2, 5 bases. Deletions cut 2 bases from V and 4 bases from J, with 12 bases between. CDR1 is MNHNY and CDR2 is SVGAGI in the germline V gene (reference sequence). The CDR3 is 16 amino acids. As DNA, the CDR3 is TGTGCCAGCAGTTACCTGCCCGGGAACGGGGCCAACGTCCTGACTTTC. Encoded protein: CASSYLPGNGANVLTF.

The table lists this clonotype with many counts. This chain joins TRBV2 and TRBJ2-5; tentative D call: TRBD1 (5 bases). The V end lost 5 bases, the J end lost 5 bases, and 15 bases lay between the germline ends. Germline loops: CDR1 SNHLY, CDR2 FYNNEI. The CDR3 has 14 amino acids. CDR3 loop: CASSPYQGTETQYF. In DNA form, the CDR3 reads TGTGCCAGCAGTCCTTATCAGGGTACGGAGACCCAGTACTTC.

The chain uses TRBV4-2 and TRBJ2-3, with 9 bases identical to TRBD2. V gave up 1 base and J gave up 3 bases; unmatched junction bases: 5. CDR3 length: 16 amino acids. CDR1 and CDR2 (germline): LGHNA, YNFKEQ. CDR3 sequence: CASSQGLGLATDTQYF. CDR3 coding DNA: TGTGCCAGCAGCCAAGGTTTGGGACTAGCAACAGATACGCAGTATTTT.

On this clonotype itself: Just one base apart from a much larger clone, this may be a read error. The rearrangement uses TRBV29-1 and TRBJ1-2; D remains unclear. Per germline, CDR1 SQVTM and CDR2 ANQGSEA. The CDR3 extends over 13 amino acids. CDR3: CSVETDLVYGCTF. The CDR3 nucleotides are TGCAGCGTTGAGACGGATCTCGTCTATGGCTGCACCTTC.

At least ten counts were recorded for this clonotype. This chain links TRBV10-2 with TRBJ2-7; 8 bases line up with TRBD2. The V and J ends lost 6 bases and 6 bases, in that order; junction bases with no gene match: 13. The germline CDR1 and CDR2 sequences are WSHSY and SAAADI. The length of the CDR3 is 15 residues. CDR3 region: CASSPAVDGRGEQYF. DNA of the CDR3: TGCGCCAGCAGCCCAGCGGTGGACGGGAGGGGCGAGCAGTACTTC.

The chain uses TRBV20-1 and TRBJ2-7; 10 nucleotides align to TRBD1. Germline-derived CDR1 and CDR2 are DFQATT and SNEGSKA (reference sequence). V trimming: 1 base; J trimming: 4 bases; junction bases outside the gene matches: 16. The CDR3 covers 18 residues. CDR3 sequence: CSARAGQGIGLGTYEQYF. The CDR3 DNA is TGCAGTGCTAGAGCGGGACAGGGGATCGGGTTAGGAACGTACGAGCAGTACTTC.

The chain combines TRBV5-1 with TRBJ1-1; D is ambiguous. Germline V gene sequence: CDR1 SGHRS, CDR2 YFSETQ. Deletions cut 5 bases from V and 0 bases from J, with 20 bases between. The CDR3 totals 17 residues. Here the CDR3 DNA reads TGCGCCAGCAGGGTTTGGGCCGGAATTGCCTTGAACACTGAAGCTTTCTTT. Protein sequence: CASRVWAGIALNTEAFF.

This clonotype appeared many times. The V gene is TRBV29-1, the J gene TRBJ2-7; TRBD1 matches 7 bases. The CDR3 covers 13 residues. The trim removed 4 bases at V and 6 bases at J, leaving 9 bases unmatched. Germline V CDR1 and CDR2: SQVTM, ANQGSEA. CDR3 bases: TGCAGCGTTGCCCTACGACAGGGCGGCGAGCAGTACTTC. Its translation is CSVALRQGGEQYF.

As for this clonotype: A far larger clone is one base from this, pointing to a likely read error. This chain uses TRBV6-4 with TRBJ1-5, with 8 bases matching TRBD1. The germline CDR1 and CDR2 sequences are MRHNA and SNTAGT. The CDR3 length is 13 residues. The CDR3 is CASSQDRDQLQHF. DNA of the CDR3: TGTGCCAGCAGCCAGGACAGGGATCAGCTCCAGCATTTT.

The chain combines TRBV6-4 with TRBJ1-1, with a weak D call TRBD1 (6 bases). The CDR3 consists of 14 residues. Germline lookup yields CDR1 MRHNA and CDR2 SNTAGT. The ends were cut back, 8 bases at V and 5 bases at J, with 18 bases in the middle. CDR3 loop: CASSPGGWGTEAFF. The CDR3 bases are TGTGCCAGCTCCCCGGGGGGCTGGGGAACTGAAGCTTTCTTT.